Below, 9 T cell receptor beta chains from the same sample are listed, as sequenced in a study of shared clonotypes between healthy human individuals. Generated by immunoSEQ multiplex PCR, the TCRdb table keeps only in-frame clones and is missing some. This sample has approximately 2.5 million clones, with roughly 93% found just once. What was sequenced was naive CD4+ T cells from PBMCs. Subset of the sample: CD45RA+ positively selected. The source of these receptors is a man aged 18 to 29 in good health. Some clones in this sample may be carry-over from other donors' samples.

V and J are TRBV20-1 and TRBJ2-7; the D is unclear. The germline V and J ends were trimmed by 3 bases and 4 bases, with 4 bases remaining between them. The CDR3 runs 10 residues. Per germline, CDR1 DFQATT and CDR2 SNEGSKA (reference sequence). CDR3 nucleotides: TGCAGTGCTAGTAAATACGAGCAGTACTTC. It specifies CSASKYEQYF.

The sample holds a few counts of this clone. The gene calls are TRBV7-9 and TRBJ1-1; no clear D gene. CDR1 and CDR2 (germline): SEHNR, FQNEAQ (reference sequence). The CDR3 loop spans 13 amino acids. Trimming pared 7 bases from V and 4 bases from J, leaving 13 bases between. The chain's CDR3 is CASTRRVSTEAFF. The DNA of the CDR3 is TGTGCCAGCACCCGCCGGGTAAGCACTGAAGCTTTCTTT.

This clone appeared once. The chain has TRBV4-1 and TRBJ2-1; TRBD2 aligns across 8 bases. This CDR3 has 15 amino acids. With 3 bases clipped from V and 14 bases from J, the junction kept 15 bases outside the gene matches. Germline CDR1 and CDR2: MGHRA and YSYEKL. The CDR3 nucleotides read TGCGCCAGCAGCCAGTTGGCGGAGAAAGCGGGAGTTAAGTTCTTC. Its protein product is CASSQLAEKAGVKFF.

This chain links TRBV25-1 with TRBJ1-4; D possibly corresponds to TRBD1 (6 bases). The V and J ends lost 4 bases and 5 bases respectively, with 11 bases between them. Germline CDR1 is MGHDK and CDR2 is SYGVNS. The CDR3 contains 14 residues. CDR3 residues: CASSVPGGNEKLFF. In nucleotides, the CDR3 is TGTGCCAGCAGTGTCCCCGGGGGCAATGAAAAACTGTTTTTT.

The DNA of the CDR3 is TGCGCCAGCAGCTCTACACAGGGCGTAGCTGAAAAACTGTTTTTT. It specifies CASSSTQGVAEKLFF. The genes are TRBV5-1 and TRBJ1-4; a weak D match, TRBD1 (6 bases). The CDR3 has 15 residues. V was clipped by 3 bases and J by 7 bases, with 16 bases between them. The germline gives CDR1 SGHRS, CDR2 YFSETQ.

The chain combines TRBV15 with TRBJ2-2; 10 bases agree with TRBD1. CDR3 length: 16 amino acids. Germline CDR1 and CDR2: LNHNV and YYDKDF (reference sequence). Trimming at V came to 4 bases and at J to 5 bases, leaving 7 bases not matched to a gene. The CDR3 here is CATSTGTGVYTGELFF. The CDR3, as DNA: TGTGCCACCAGCACCGGGACAGGGGTCTATACCGGGGAGCTGTTTTTT.

In DNA form, the CDR3 reads TGTGCCAGCAGCCTAGCGGGAGGGGCAGATACGCAGTATTTT. Amino acid sequence: CASSLAGGADTQYF. The V call is TRBV5-5, the J call TRBJ2-3; 12 positions match TRBD2. Germline V gene sequence: CDR1 SGHKS, CDR2 YYEKEE (reference sequence). The length of the CDR3 is 14 residues. V lost 4 bases to trimming and J lost 4 bases; unmatched junction nucleotides: 1.

J is TRBJ2-7 and V is TRBV20-1; D is undetermined. The germline V gene encodes CDR1 DFQATT and CDR2 SNEGSKA (reference sequence). V was trimmed by 7 bases and J by 3 bases, leaving 10 bases between them. This CDR3 comprises 11 residues. Here the CDR3 reads CSGAGSYEQYF. CDR3 DNA: TGCAGTGGTGCAGGTAGCTACGAGCAGTACTTC.

J is TRBJ2-5 and V is TRBV6-5; 7 nucleotides line up with TRBD2. With the DNA end fitting TRBJ2-7 better, the J assignment may be wrong. This CDR3 comprises 15 residues. CDR1 is MNHEY and CDR2 is SVGAGI in the germline V gene. CDR3: CASSSAWGGSYEQYF. CDR3 coding DNA: TGTGCCAGCAGTTCAGCCTGGGGGGGATCCTACGAGCAGTACTTC.